The 31 T cell receptor beta chains below come from one sample, sequenced in a study of blood T cells in healthy people across ages. A J-beta primer mix and a sample-barcoded 5' primer were used in a second PCR of about 7 to 12 cycles. TCRdb fed the 5' RACE reads into MiXCR, producing one record per CDR3 protein. The sample holds almost 1 million distinct CDR3 sequences, roughly half seen once. Material for sequencing was blood. The receptors come from an older woman in good health.

The chain recombines TRBV12-3 or TRBV12-4 with TRBJ2-7; the D is unclear. Deletions cut 5 bases from V and 2 bases from J, with 10 bases between. The CDR3 contains 13 residues. CDR3 coding DNA: TGTGCCAGCAGTGTGGTGGGAACCTACGAGCAGTACTTC. This encodes CASSVVGTYEQYF.

This clonotype was counted between two and nine times. V is TRBV6-2 or TRBV6-3 and J is TRBJ2-3, with TRBD2 matching 10 bases. In germline, CDR1 is MNHEY, CDR2 SVGEGT. The CDR3 has 17 amino acids. V shed 0 bases and J 4 bases; nucleotides not matched to a gene: 7. The CDR3 nucleotides are TGTGCCAGCAGTTACTCAGCGGGAGGGCCGCCCGCAGATACGCAGTATTTT. Protein sequence: CASSYSAGGPPADTQYF.

The V call is TRBV11-3, the J call TRBJ2-1; D may correspond to TRBD1 or TRBD2 (5 bases each). Germline V gene sequence: CDR1 SGHNT, CDR2 YENEEA. CDR3 length: 13 residues. Trimming removed 6 bases at V and 4 bases at J, with 10 bases between. CDR3 sequence (DNA): TGTGCCAGCAGTCGGGACCTTTACAATGAGCAGTTCTTC. Translated, it gives CASSRDLYNEQFF.

J is TRBJ1-2 and V is TRBV30; 8 bases line up with TRBD1. There are 15 residues in the CDR3. Germline V lookup: CDR1 GTSNPN, CDR2 SVGIG (reference sequence). V dropped 4 bases and J dropped 8; count of bases not matched to a gene: 15. The CDR3 DNA reads as TGTGCCTGGACTCCCTCCGGGACAGGCTTTTTCGGCTACACCTTC. This translates into CAWTPSGTGFFGYTF.

CDR3 sequence reads: CASSQPRASVGNVFF. In DNA form, the CDR3 reads TGCGCCAGCAGCCAACCCCGAGCGTCAGTAGGAAATGTGTTTTTT. The rearrangement joins TRBV4-1 to TRBJ2-2, with no clear D. CDR1 is MGHRA and CDR2 is YSYEKL in the germline V gene. The CDR3 totals 15 residues. Between the trimmed V and J ends, which lost 2 bases and 15 bases, there was a span of 22 bases.

This chain links TRBV20-1 with TRBJ2-7, with a possible D match to TRBD2 (6 bases). The CDR3 is 14 amino acids. The ends were cut back, 7 bases at V and 0 bases at J, with 16 bases in the middle. The V gene's germline CDR1 is DFQATT and CDR2 SNEGSKA (reference sequence). In DNA form, the CDR3 reads TGCAGTGTCCAGCCCGGGAGCCCCTCCTACGAGCAGTACTTC. It specifies CSVQPGSPSYEQYF.

This clonotype was picked up many times. This sequence joins TRBV3-1 and TRBJ2-7; D is unresolved. In germline, CDR1 is LGHDT, CDR2 YNNKEL (reference sequence). Trimming removed 5 bases at V and 1 base at J, with 12 bases between. This CDR3 has 14 amino acids. Here the CDR3 DNA reads TGTGCCAGCAGCAGGGCAGAAATATCCTACGAGCAGTACTTC. This encodes CASSRAEISYEQYF.

The V call is TRBV5-1, the J call TRBJ2-3, with D perhaps matching TRBD2 (5 bases). V was clipped by 2 bases and J by 1 base, with 11 bases between them. The CDR3 spans 15 residues. CDR1 and CDR2 from the germline V gene are SGHRS and YFSETQ. The CDR3 DNA is TGCGCCAGCAGCTTTGGCTGGACTGGCACAGATACGCAGTATTTT. It yields the protein CASSFGWTGTDTQYF.

The chain carries TRBV5-1 and TRBJ2-7, with D unclear. Germline V lookup: CDR1 SGHRS, CDR2 YFSETQ. Trimming took 0 bases from V and 1 from J, leaving 8 bases between them. The CDR3 has 14 amino acids. The CDR3 is CASSLEAPSYEQYF. CDR3 sequence (DNA): TGCGCCAGCAGCTTGGAAGCACCATCCTACGAGCAGTACTTC. Full variable domain (remainder filled in from reference TRBV5-1 and TRBJ2-7): KAGVTQTPRYLIKTRGQQVTLSCSPISGHRSVSWYQQTPGQGLQFLFEYFSETQRNKGNFPGRFSGRQFSNSRSEMNVSTLELGDSALYLCASSLEAPSYEQYFGPGTRLTVT.

The CDR3 nucleotides read TGTGCCACCAGCAGAGATGCAGGAGGGTCCTACGAGCAGTACTTC. Encoded protein: CATSRDAGGSYEQYF. The V call is TRBV15, the J call TRBJ2-7; weak D call: TRBD2 (6 bases). Trimming cost V 0 bases and J 1 base, with 10 bases left between them. Germline-derived CDR1 and CDR2 are LNHNV and YYDKDF (reference sequence). This CDR3 region has 15 residues. Combining the CDR3 with reference TRBV15 and TRBJ2-7 gives the whole variable domain DAMVIQNPRYQVTQFGKPVTLSCSQTLNHNVMYWYQQKSSQAPKLLFHYYDKDFNNEADTPDNFQSRRPNTSFCFLDIRSPGLGDTAMYLCATSRDAGGSYEQYFGPGTRLTVT.

This clonotype has more than one count but fewer than ten. The chain combines TRBV7-8 with TRBJ2-4; 7 bases fit TRBD2. Per germline, CDR1 SGHVS and CDR2 FQNEAQ. V trimming: 5 bases; J trimming: 6 bases; junction bases outside the gene matches: 13. This CDR3 has 16 amino acids. CDR3 DNA: TGTGCCAGCAGCAATCCTAGCGGACGGACGGCAAACATTCAGTACTTC. Protein: CASSNPSGRTANIQYF.

The chain uses TRBV30 and TRBJ2-3, with TRBD2 matching 7 bases. The CDR3 consists of 14 residues. Germline lookup yields CDR1 GTSNPN and CDR2 SVGIG (reference sequence). V was pared by 5 bases and J by 6 bases, with 11 bases of the junction left unmatched. The CDR3 DNA is TGTGCCTGGGTGACTAGCCCTACGCATGATACGCAGTATTTT. Translated: CAWVTSPTHDTQYF. Full variable domain (remainder filled in from reference TRBV30 and TRBJ2-3): SQTIHQWPATLVQPVGSPLSLECTVEGTSNPNLYWYRQAAGRGLQLLFYSVGIGQISSEVPQNLSASRPQDRQFILSSKKLLLSDSGFYLCAWVTSPTHDTQYFGPGTRLTVL.

There are a few counts of this clonotype. The genes are TRBV28 and TRBJ1-5; unclear D gene. V was clipped by 3 bases and J by 7 bases, with 13 bases between them. The length of the CDR3 is 14 residues. Germline-derived CDR1 and CDR2 are MDHEN and SYDVKM. The chain's CDR3 is CASSLARLTQPQHF. In nucleotides, the CDR3 is TGTGCCAGCAGTTTGGCCAGGTTGACCCAGCCCCAGCATTTT.

The chain links TRBV11-2 to TRBJ2-1; D unclear. Germline lookup yields CDR1 SGHAT and CDR2 FQNNGV. Trimming left V 4 bases short and J 13 bases short, with 11 bases between. The length of the CDR3 is 11 residues. CDR3 amino acids: CASSSGETQFF. In DNA form, the CDR3 reads TGTGCCAGCAGCTCGGGTGAGACCCAGTTCTTC.

This chain joins TRBV27 and TRBJ2-6, with D hard to call. The ends were cut back, 3 bases at V and 5 bases at J, with 11 bases in the middle. Per germline, CDR1 MNHEY and CDR2 SMNVEV (reference sequence). This CDR3 comprises 15 residues. CDR3 DNA: TGTGCCAGCAGTTTTAGGTCAGCTAGGGCCAACGTCCTGACTTTC. Translated: CASSFRSARANVLTF.

V gene TRBV4-1 combines with J gene TRBJ2-7; TRBD2 might be the D (5 bases). Germline V gene data show CDR1 as MGHRA and CDR2 as YSYEKL. Trimming took 0 bases from V and 3 from J, leaving 12 bases between them. This CDR3 contains 15 residues. The CDR3 protein is CASSQDAGENYEQYF. The CDR3 DNA reads as TGCGCCAGCAGCCAAGATGCGGGCGAAAACTACGAGCAGTACTTC.

CDR3 loop: CASSLGTGVTYEQYF. The CDR3, as DNA: TGCGCCAGCAGCTTGGGTACAGGGGTCACCTACGAGCAGTACTTC. The chain uses TRBV5-1 and TRBJ2-7, with 7 positions matching TRBD1. The V segment lost 0 bases and the J segment 2 bases; nucleotides outside the gene matches: 5. The CDR3 is 15 residues long. CDR1 SGHRS and CDR2 YFSETQ come from the germline V gene.

This clonotype was counted between two and nine times. This chain links TRBV5-4 with TRBJ2-1; 11 nucleotides agree with TRBD2. Trimming at V came to 4 bases and at J to 6 bases, leaving 6 bases not matched to a gene. The CDR3 is 15 residues long. Per germline, CDR1 SGHNT and CDR2 YYREEE (reference sequence). The CDR3, as DNA: TGTGCCAGCAGCCCGTGGACTAGCGGGTCCAATGAGCAGTTCTTC. Residues: CASSPWTSGSNEQFF.

The chain couples TRBV6-6 to TRBJ1-5; D uncertain. The germline V gene has CDR1 MNHNY and CDR2 SVGAGI (reference sequence). V shed 7 bases and J shed 4 bases, with 11 bases lying between them. This CDR3 comprises 13 residues. The CDR3 region has the DNA TGTGCCAGCACCGAGAGTAGAAATCAGCCCCAGCATTTT. It specifies CASTESRNQPQHF.

The chain employs TRBV5-1 and TRBJ2-7, with 7 positions matching TRBD1. CDR1 is SGHRS and CDR2 is YFSETQ in the germline V gene. Unmatched junction bases numbered 12, after V lost 0 bases and J lost 6 bases. The CDR3 covers 16 residues. The CDR3 is CASSLVFGTDLSEQYF. CDR3 bases: TGCGCCAGCAGCTTGGTTTTCGGGACAGATTTGTCCGAGCAGTACTTC.

This clonotype was seen a handful of times. The J gene is TRBJ2-3, the V gene TRBV5-5; 12 positions agree with TRBD2. Looked up from germline, CDR1 is SGHKS and CDR2 is YYEKEE (reference sequence). This CDR3 has 17 residues. With V trimmed by 6 bases and J by 3 bases, 11 bases remained unmatched. The CDR3 here is CASTTVTSGRGTDTQYF. CDR3 DNA: TGTGCCAGCACCACCGTGACTAGCGGGAGAGGTACAGATACGCAGTATTTT.

J is TRBJ2-1 and V is TRBV20-1; D not resolved. The V end lost 3 bases, the J end lost 1 base, and 16 bases lay between the germline ends. Germline CDR1 DFQATT, CDR2 SNEGSKA (reference sequence). The CDR3 is 16 amino acids. The CDR3 protein is CSASPAMPNSYNEQFF. The CDR3 DNA sequence: TGCAGTGCTAGCCCTGCTATGCCGAATTCCTACAATGAGCAGTTCTTC.

This chain links TRBV7-9 with TRBJ1-5; D may be TRBD1 (5 bases). The V end lost 5 bases, the J end lost 2 bases, and 10 bases lay between the germline ends. CDR1 is SEHNR and CDR2 is FQNEAQ in the germline V gene (reference sequence). This CDR3 has 14 amino acids. The CDR3 protein is CASSDRDGNQPQHF. CDR3 nucleotides: TGTGCCAGCAGCGACCGGGACGGCAATCAGCCCCAGCATTTT.

The gene calls are TRBV20-1 and TRBJ2-7; TRBD2 matches at 11 bases. The CDR3 totals 15 residues. Germline values: CDR1 DFQATT, CDR2 SNEGSKA (reference sequence). V dropped 8 bases and J dropped 7; count of bases not matched to a gene: 16. The CDR3 is CSTGKGIAGGEEQYF. The CDR3 DNA reads TGCAGTACTGGCAAGGGCATAGCGGGAGGGGAAGAGCAGTACTTC.

The rearrangement links TRBV7-8 to TRBJ2-1; 12 bases are a match to TRBD2. The V gene end was trimmed by 4 bases and the J gene end by 8 bases; junction bases not matched to a gene: 9. The CDR3 spans 16 residues. CDR1 is SGHVS and CDR2 is FQNEAQ in the germline V gene. The CDR3 is CASSSHLAGGPHEQFF. CDR3 DNA: TGTGCCAGCAGCTCGCATCTAGCGGGAGGGCCCCATGAGCAGTTCTTC.

J is TRBJ2-4 and V is TRBV6-5, with 7 bases identical to TRBD2. The better agreement between TRBJ2-7 and the DNA end casts doubt on the J call. From germline, CDR1 is MNHEY and CDR2 SVGAGI. CDR3 length: 15 residues. Here the CDR3 reads CASIRRASGPYEQYF. DNA for the CDR3: TGTGCCAGCATTCGAAGGGCTAGCGGTCCTTACGAGCAGTACTTC.

The chain employs TRBV6-5 and TRBJ2-7; 10 nucleotides agree with TRBD1. The J segment lost 4 bases and the V segment lost 5 bases, leaving 8 bases of the junction unmatched. CDR3 size: 15 residues. Germline loops: CDR1 MNHEY, CDR2 SVGAGI. CDR3 in DNA: TGTGCCAGCAGTGCCCCGGGACAGGGGCCGTACGAGCAGTACTTC. Amino acid sequence: CASSAPGQGPYEQYF.

V is TRBV6-1 and J is TRBJ2-4; TRBD1 aligns across 10 bases. The CDR3 spans 16 residues. V trimming: 7 bases; J trimming: 9 bases; junction bases outside the gene matches: 15. CDR1 and CDR2 (germline): MNHNS, SASEGT. The CDR3: CASTPRDRGSGSIQYF. The CDR3 DNA follows: TGTGCCAGCACTCCGCGGGACAGGGGATCTGGAAGCATTCAGTACTTC.

This clonotype turned up a few times. This chain links TRBV4-3 with TRBJ2-3; 8 bases match TRBD2. Germline CDR1 LGHNA, CDR2 YSLEER. Trimming removed 1 base from V and 1 base from J; junction bases left unmatched: 4. The CDR3 has 16 amino acids. The CDR3 here is CASSQGQTSGTDTQYF. The CDR3 region has the DNA TGCGCCAGCAGCCAAGGCCAGACTAGCGGCACAGATACGCAGTATTTT.

The rearrangement links TRBV6-6 to TRBJ2-3, with TRBD2 matching over 7 bases. Trimming removed 5 bases from V and 4 bases from J; junction bases left unmatched: 9. The CDR3 covers 15 residues. Germline-derived CDR1 and CDR2 are MNHNY and SVGAGI (reference sequence). CDR3: CASSGTSAGSDTQYF. The CDR3 DNA reads TGTGCCAGCAGTGGAACTAGCGCGGGATCAGATACGCAGTATTTT.

The chain joins TRBV2 to TRBJ2-7, with 9 bases lining up with TRBD2. The CDR3 runs 14 residues. V gave up 10 bases and J gave up 2 bases; unmatched junction bases: 9. Germline V gene data show CDR1 as SNHLY and CDR2 as FYNNEI. CDR3: CATPATSGTYEQYF. The CDR3 bases are TGTGCCACGCCCGCGACTAGCGGAACCTACGAGCAGTACTTC.